This is a list of T cell receptor beta chains from one sample in a study of cytomegalovirus exposure and HLA in healthy donors. TCRdb's table, derived via immunoSEQ multiplex PCR, lists solely in-frame clones and lacks some. Altogether around 93,000 clones are present, 85% being singletons, with the ten largest covering around 20%. Sequencing input: PBMCs. These receptor sequences come from a man aged 18 to 29 in good health and CMV-seropositive. CDR3s include the opening cysteine and the closing phenylalanine or tryptophan. D genes are given only for firm matches. Clone size is shown for a subset of rows, as once, few, many or a class of expanded clone.

>-|-|TRBJ1-2|TRBV21-1
CASSVEVDGYTF
TGTGCCAGCAGCGTGGAGGTGGATGGCTACACCTTC
>-|-|TRBJ2-2|TRBV4-2
CASSPAPAGRTTGELFF
TGTGCCAGCAGCCCGGCCCCCGCGGGCAGGACCACCGGGGAGCTGTTTTTT
>few|TRBD1|TRBJ2-7|TRBV2
CASSAGTGSWEQYF
TGTGCCAGCAGTGCCGGGACAGGGAGTTGGGAGCAGTACTTC
>-|-|TRBJ2-2|TRBV11-2
CASSLGGQRKAGELFF
TGTGCCAGCAGCTTAGGCGGACAGCGGAAGGCCGGGGAGCTGTTTTTT
>-|TRBD1|TRBJ1-4|TRBV6-5
CASSRTGSANEKLFF
TGTGCCAGCAGTAGGACAGGGTCGGCTAATGAAAAACTGTTTTTT
>-|TRBD1|TRBJ2-5|TRBV27
CASRSGQGFQETQYF
TGTGCCAGCAGATCCGGACAGGGATTCCAAGAGACCCAGTACTTC
>-|-|TRBJ2-7|TRBV10-1
CASSEGIGGSYEQYF
TGCGCCAGCAGTGAAGGAATAGGGGGTAGCTACGAGCAGTACTTC
>-|-|TRBJ2-7|TRBV25-1
CASSDTIRTATYEQYF
TGTGCCAGCAGTGATACGATAAGGACAGCGACTTACGAGCAGTACTTC
>-|-|TRBJ2-5|TRBV10-3
CAISVAGDETQYF
TGTGCCATCAGTGTGGCAGGGGACGAGACCCAGTACTTC
>-|-|TRBJ1-1|TRBV2
CASRVRGGSTEAFF
TGTGCCAGCAGGGTCAGGGGAGGGAGCACTGAAGCTTTCTTT
>-|TRBD2|TRBJ2-3|TRBV28
CASIPRGLAGGKNTQYF
TGTGCCAGCATACCCCGGGGACTAGCGGGAGGCAAAAATACGCAGTATTTT
>-|-|TRBJ2-7|TRBV5-6
CASSFRRETYEQYF
TGTGCCAGCAGCTTCCGACGGGAAACCTACGAGCAGTACTTC
>-|TRBD1|TRBJ2-1|TRBV9
CASSVDRDRTRGEQFF
TGTGCCAGCAGCGTAGATAGGGACAGGACACGGGGTGAGCAGTTCTTC
>-|TRBD1|TRBJ1-4|TRBV28
CASSAGTVDEKLFF
TGTGCCAGCAGCGCAGGGACAGTCGATGAAAAACTGTTTTTT
>-|TRBD2|TRBJ2-1|TRBV6-6
CASSSTSGAGRGEQFF
TGTGCCAGCAGCTCCACTAGCGGGGCCGGTCGTGGTGAGCAGTTCTTC
>-|TRBD1|TRBJ2-2|TRBV14
CASSQVLGDRNTGELFF
TGTGCCAGCAGCCAAGTCCTCGGGGACAGGAACACCGGGGAGCTGTTTTTT
>once|-|TRBJ1-3|TRBV5-1
CASSPAGSGNTIYF
TGCGCCAGCAGCCCCGCAGGCTCTGGAAACACCATATATTTT
>-|-|TRBJ2-1|TRBV19
CASTKGGPLGLNEQFF
TGTGCCAGTACCAAAGGAGGGCCTTTGGGTTTGAATGAGCAGTTCTTC
>-|TRBD2|TRBJ2-5|TRBV5-1
CASSWGTSGKKTQYF
TGCGCCAGCAGCTGGGGGACTAGCGGGAAAAAGACCCAGTACTTC
>-|TRBD1|TRBJ1-1|TRBV30
CAWRGQGFTEAFF
TGTGCCTGGAGGGGACAGGGGTTCACTGAAGCTTTCTTT
>-|-|TRBJ1-1|TRBV7-3
CASSLQGSGTEAFF
TGTGCCAGCAGCTTACAGGGCTCGGGCACTGAAGCTTTCTTT
>few|TRBD2|TRBJ2-1|TRBV28
CASTSLAGGGNEQFF
TGTGCCAGCACCTCCCTAGCGGGAGGGGGCAATGAGCAGTTCTTC
>few|-|TRBJ1-5|TRBV27
CASGGNTAQHF
TGTGCCAGCGGGGGGAATACAGCCCAGCATTTT
>-|TRBD2|TRBJ2-2|TRBV4-1
CASSRHGSGGTGELFF
TGCGCCAGCAGCCGTCATGGTTCGGGGGGCACCGGGGAGCTGTTTTTT
>few|-|TRBJ2-7|TRBV7-8
CASSARLKAGTHYEQYF
TGTGCCAGCAGCGCCCGCCTTAAGGCGGGCACACACTACGAGCAGTACTTC
>-|TRBD2|TRBJ2-1|TRBV28
CASSSRGLVALSSSYNEQFF
TGTGCCAGCAGTTCCCGGGGACTAGTCGCCTTGTCGAGCTCCTACAATGAGCAGTTCTTC
>-|-|TRBJ2-3|TRBV5-1
CASSFELFTDTQYF
TGCGCCAGCAGCTTCGAGCTTTTCACAGATACGCAGTATTTT
>-|-|TRBJ2-2|TRBV11-3
CASSLLGWRYSANTGELFF
TGTGCCAGCAGCTTACTAGGATGGCGGTATAGCGCGAACACCGGGGAGCTGTTTTTT
>-|TRBD1|TRBJ1-5|TRBV7-2
CASSLADRANQPQHF
TGTGCCAGCAGCTTAGCAGACAGGGCCAATCAGCCCCAGCATTTT
>-|-|TRBJ1-1|TRBV5-1
CASSLQGAGAEAFF
TGCGCCAGCAGCTTGCAAGGGGCAGGGGCTGAAGCTTTCTTT
>few|TRBD1|TRBJ2-3|TRBV18
CASSPSTGTGMADTQYF
TGTGCCAGCTCACCATCAACCGGGACAGGGATGGCAGATACGCAGTATTTT
>-|TRBD1|TRBJ2-1|TRBV19
CASSMDGRGWSYNEQFF
TGTGCCAGTAGTATGGATGGCAGGGGGTGGTCCTACAATGAGCAGTTCTTC
>few|TRBD1|TRBJ2-2|TRBV9
CASSTPTGTNTGELFF
TGTGCCAGCAGCACCCCGACAGGGACGAACACCGGGGAGCTGTTTTTT
>-|TRBD2|TRBJ2-1|TRBV29-1
CSVDTSGYLGEQFF
TGCAGCGTTGACACTAGCGGGTACCTTGGGGAGCAGTTCTTC
>-|-|TRBJ2-2|TRBV28
CASSFRGTGELFF
TGTGCCAGCAGTTTTAGGGGAACCGGGGAGCTGTTTTTT
>many|TRBD1|TRBJ2-3|TRBV2
CASNDRGRTDTQYF
TGTGCCAGCAACGACAGGGGGCGCACAGATACGCAGTATTTT
>once|-|TRBJ1-1|TRBV5-6
CASSQGHMNTEAFF
TGTGCCAGCAGCCAAGGACACATGAACACTGAAGCTTTCTTT
>-|TRBD1|TRBJ2-7|TRBV14
CASSLGQGAYEQYF
TGTGCCAGCAGCCTGGGACAGGGGGCGTACGAGCAGTACTTC
>-|-|TRBJ2-3|TRBV6-1
CASSDGGTSTDTQYF
TGTGCCAGCAGTGATGGGGGCACTAGCACAGATACGCAGTATTTT
>-|-|TRBJ2-2|TRBV28
CASNPIGVEGTGELFF
TGTGCCAGCAACCCGATTGGGGTTGAGGGCACCGGGGAGCTGTTTTTT
>few|TRBD2|TRBJ2-3|TRBV30
CAWMDLLAGLTDTQYF
TGTGCCTGGATGGACTTACTAGCGGGCCTCACAGATACGCAGTATTTT
>-|TRBD2|TRBJ2-1|TRBV29-1
CSLYSGSLWDEQFF
TGCAGCCTCTATAGCGGGAGCTTGTGGGATGAGCAGTTCTTC
>-|-|TRBJ2-3|TRBV5-1
CASSQDPGLTDTQYF
TGCGCCAGCAGTCAAGATCCGGGTTTGACAGATACGCAGTATTTT
>many|-|TRBJ1-1|TRBV28
CASSPATPNTEAFF
TGTGCCAGCAGTCCCGCGACTCCGAACACTGAAGCTTTCTTT
>-|TRBD1|TRBJ2-1|TRBV28
CASSLVTGGLNFF
TGTGCCAGCAGCCTAGTTACAGGGGGCTTAAATTTCTTC
>-|-|TRBJ2-1|TRBV5-1
CASSLAIRGSYNEQFF
TGCGCCAGCAGCTTGGCCATTCGGGGATCCTACAATGAGCAGTTCTTC